The TCR beta chain under discussion was sequenced for a study of blood T cell repertoires in COVID-19 (dated by TCRdb to the early 2020s). About the full investigation: Collaborator samples came from the United States, Italy and Spain and covered acute and convalescent phases of COVID-19. The prospective study material was composed of cDNA or gDNA derived from T cells, B-cell-depleted T cells, or PBMCs. Deeply sampled blood TCRbeta repertoires from subjects exposed to, actively infected with, or recovered from COVID-19 were included in the dataset. A freely available public database, intended as a resource for researchers studying the immune response to SARS-CoV-2, is where the repertoires were released. Samples were obtained from the ongoing ImmuneRACE study (first 160 participants) and from some 1,300 subjects provided by 6 global collaborators. The sample metadata nearly always contained a de-identified subject ID, COVID-19 status, age in years and sex. Where available, HLA class I and class II types were obtained from metadata supplied by the sample provider rather than from assay-based typing.

Note on this clone: Its antigen has not been determined. No base quality information exists; no much larger clone differs at one position.

Points the paper makes about the study in general: The amount of clinical and demographic metadata varied by source and participant and was provided uncurated.

TCRbeta CDR3 regions were amplified from genomic DNA using the immunoSEQ Assay, a bias-controlled multiplex PCR. The authors' pipeline ran thus. The number of nucleated cells in each sample was estimated from the amplification of reference gene primers within the assay. To quantify the absolute abundance of each unique TCRbeta CDR3 rearrangement, sequence reads were collapsed and filtered. For each sample, productive Simpson clonality was calculated as the square root of Simpson's diversity index over productive rearrangements. TCRdb took this table from immuneACCESS and kept in-frame rearrangements with V and J called. Such tables lack part of the clones; where checked against another copy, unresolved V genes explain under half of the gap, and the rest is unexplained. V and J calls and clone size are copied from that table; D and trimming were computed from the DNA. Recorded for this sample are 200,000 to 250,000 clones; approximately 90% of them occurred a single time. Approximately 6% of the sample is in the top ten clones.

From the cysteine up to the phenylalanine, the CDR3 has a length of 12 residues. The retained sequence is limited to the CDR3, 36 bases, with the frame set at the first base. V and J lose 4 bases and 4 bases, and a span of 8 bases separates them. CDR1 LGHDT and CDR2 YNNKEL were looked up in the germline V gene (reference sequence). The collaborating institutions used their own protocols to collect whole blood in K2EDTA tubes. For TCRbeta analysis, collaborators shipped samples in one of three forms: frozen whole blood, isolated PBMCs, or DNA extracted from either of those sample types. The sequence is built from TRBV3-1 (or the pseudogene TRBV3-2) and TRBJ2-7; TRBD2 is a possible D gene, resting on 5 matching bases. This sequence was found in a man older than 75 with acute or convalescent COVID-19. Sequenced sample: peripheral blood. The DNA reads TGTGCCAGCAGCCGAGGAGGTTACGAGCAGTACTTC. Its product reads: CASSRGGYEQYF.